These 22 T cell receptor beta chains originate from one sample sequenced in a study of T cell repertoires in cytomegalovirus infection. From the reads, TCRdb called clonotypes with MiXCR, one entry per CDR3 protein. The sample contains a few hundred thousand distinct CDR3 sequences, over 35% of which appear only once. Antigens of these TCRs are unknown. The sample was cultured PBMCs, taken from culture after CMV antigen stimulation. The source is a human donor in good health (CMV status not recorded). Some clones in this sample may be carry-over from other donors' samples.

The J gene is TRBJ1-5, the V gene TRBV6-5; a possible D gene is TRBD1 (6 bases). CDR3 length: 13 residues. The V gene lost 5 bases and the J gene lost 9 bases, with 14 bases spanning the gap. Germline CDR1 is MNHEY and CDR2 is SVGAGI. CDR3 loop: CASSRDIEGPQHF. CDR3 in DNA: TGTGCCAGCAGTCGGGACATAGAAGGGCCCCAGCATTTT.

This clonotype came up a few times. The V gene is TRBV2, the J gene TRBJ2-2; 10 bases agree with TRBD2. V was pared by 3 bases and J by 6 bases, with 7 bases of the junction left unmatched. The CDR3 totals 16 residues. From germline, CDR1 is SNHLY and CDR2 FYNNEI. CDR3 nucleotide sequence: TGTGCCAGCAGTGAGCTCAGCGGGAGGGCGCCCGGGGAGCTGTTTTTT. Amino acids: CASSELSGRAPGELFF.

This clonotype was observed many times. V is TRBV6-1 and J is TRBJ1-5; TRBD1 matches 10 bases. CDR3 length: 14 amino acids. The V and J ends lost 6 bases and 4 bases, in that order; junction bases with no gene match: 3. Germline CDR1 is MNHNS and CDR2 is SASEGT. CDR3 DNA sequence: TGTGCCAGCAGCTGGGACAGGGGAAATCAGCCCCAGCATTTT. This translates into CASSWDRGNQPQHF.

This clonotype was detected ten times or more. The chain employs TRBV7-2 and TRBJ2-1; no clear D. V gave up 8 bases and J gave up 6 bases, with 17 bases separating them. The CDR3 spans 14 residues. CDR1 is SGHTA, CDR2 FQGNSA, per germline. The CDR3 DNA reads TGTGCCAGCGGGGTCTCACGAATACTCAATGAGCAGTTCTTC. Its translation is CASGVSRILNEQFF. Drawing the rest from reference TRBV7-2 and TRBJ2-1, the complete variable domain is GAGVSQSPSNKVTEKGKDVELRCDPISGHTALYWYRQSLGQGLEFLIYFQGNSAPDKSGLPSDRFSAERTGGSVSTLTIQRTQQEDSAVYLCASGVSRILNEQFFGPGTRLTVL.

This clonotype was counted between two and nine times. The chain combines TRBV7-2 with TRBJ2-5, with 10 bases lining up with TRBD2. CDR3 size: 14 residues. V lost 5 bases and J lost 4; bases outside the gene matches: 4. Germline CDR1 reads SGHTA; CDR2 reads FQGNSA. In DNA form, the CDR3 reads TGTGCCAGCAGCCAGGGACTAGCGCTAGAGACCCAGTACTTC. This gives the protein CASSQGLALETQYF.

The rearrangement links TRBV20-1 to TRBJ2-7; D is perhaps TRBD1 or TRBD2 (5 bases each). From germline, CDR1 is DFQATT and CDR2 SNEGSKA (reference sequence). The CDR3 totals 14 residues. Between the trimmed V and J ends, which lost 3 bases and 5 bases, there was a span of 17 bases. Here the CDR3 reads CSARRGQGSDEQYF. The CDR3 DNA is TGCAGTGCTAGGAGGGGTCAGGGCAGTGACGAGCAGTACTTC.

To note about this clonotype: Its ends do not fully match the called genes, so a read error is possible. This chain links TRBV12-3 or TRBV12-4 with TRBJ1-5, with D uncertain. The CDR3 spans 14 residues. CDR3 amino acids: CASSLSDYNQPQHF. DNA of the CDR3: TGTGCTAGCAGTTTATCGGACTACAATCAGCCCCAGCATTTT.

CDR3 loop: CASSRGRRANTGELFF. CDR3 in DNA: TGTGCCAGCAGTAGAGGGAGGCGGGCGAACACCGGGGAGCTGTTTTTT. V usage is TRBV12-3 or TRBV12-4 and J usage is TRBJ2-2; TRBD2 is a possible D gene (6 bases). The CDR3 is made up of 16 amino acids. V gave up 5 bases and J gave up 0 bases, with 13 bases separating them.

This clonotype came up a few times. The chain links TRBV12-3 or TRBV12-4 to TRBJ1-1; 7 bases map to TRBD1. Unmatched junction bases numbered 12, after V lost 8 bases and J lost 6 bases. The CDR3 runs 14 residues. This CDR3 is CASAGQLQGAEAFF. CDR3 coding DNA: TGTGCCAGCGCGGGACAGCTACAAGGGGCTGAAGCTTTCTTT.

The chain couples TRBV20-1 to TRBJ1-1; 7 bases agree with TRBD1. The V and J ends lost 7 bases and 1 base, in that order; junction bases with no gene match: 12. The CDR3 is made up of 15 amino acids. Germline lookup yields CDR1 DFQATT and CDR2 SNEGSKA (reference sequence). The chain's CDR3 is CSEISPGGPNTEAFF. The CDR3 DNA reads as TGCAGTGAAATTTCCCCAGGGGGACCGAACACTGAAGCTTTCTTT.

There are many counts of this clonotype. This rearrangement joins TRBV7-2 to TRBJ2-3, with a weak D call TRBD2 (5 bases). The V gene's germline CDR1 is SGHTA and CDR2 FQGNSA. This CDR3 comprises 15 residues. V was pared by 6 bases and J by 3 bases, with 16 bases between. For the CDR3, the DNA is TGTGCCAGCAGAGCTGGACTCTCTGAAACAGATACGCAGTATTTT. Its translation: CASRAGLSETDTQYF.

This clonotype has just a few counts. The chain couples TRBV5-1 to TRBJ2-1; D could derive from TRBD1 or TRBD2 (6 bases each). The CDR3 spans 17 residues. Trimming shortened V by 5 bases and J by 0 bases, and 18 bases separated the two germline ends. Germline lookup yields CDR1 SGHRS and CDR2 YFSETQ. The CDR3 sequence is CASSFGGLASSYNEQFF. The CDR3 nucleotides are TGCGCCAGCAGTTTTGGGGGGCTAGCCAGCTCCTACAATGAGCAGTTCTTC.

The rearrangement links TRBV4-1 to TRBJ1-1; D is possibly TRBD1 (5 bases). CDR1 and CDR2 from the germline V gene are MGHRA and YSYEKL. Trimming took off 2 bases at V and 3 bases at J, with 13 bases between the two ends. The CDR3 is 15 residues long. The CDR3 bases are TGCGCCAGCAGCCAATACGAGGCGGGGGACACTGAAGCTTTCTTT. This encodes CASSQYEAGDTEAFF.

The chain uses TRBV11-2 and TRBJ1-1, with unresolved D. V was cut by 1 base and J by 1 base, with 22 bases left in between. The CDR3 consists of 19 residues. Germline lookup yields CDR1 SGHAT and CDR2 FQNNGV. CDR3 nucleotide sequence: TGTGCCAGCAGCTTAGTCGAGGACCCTGTAGGATATGGGAACACTGAAGCTTTCTTT. Protein: CASSLVEDPVGYGNTEAFF.

The CDR3 loop is CASGLPLAGGPVNEQFF. The CDR3 DNA sequence: TGTGCTAGTGGTTTGCCGTTAGCGGGAGGGCCTGTCAATGAGCAGTTCTTC. The chain is built from TRBV12-5 and TRBJ2-1; 11 bases match TRBD2. Per the germline V gene, CDR1 is LGHNT and CDR2 is FRNRAP. This CDR3 is 17 amino acids long. V shed 2 bases and J 6 bases; nucleotides not matched to a gene: 9.

Notes on this clonotype: At one end the junction does not follow the germline gene, possibly because of a read error. The chain employs TRBV4-1 and TRBJ1-2; D may be TRBD1 (5 bases). Germline V gene data show CDR1 as MGHRA and CDR2 as YSYEKL. The CDR3 consists of 16 residues. CDR3 loop: CASSQLGQGGSYGYTF. CDR3 DNA sequence: TGTGCCAGCAGCCAACTCGGCCAGGGTGGAAGCTATGGCTACACCTTC.

CDR3 sequence: CASSILIGGGTDTQYF. The CDR3 DNA reads as TGTGCCAGCAGCATCCTGATTGGGGGTGGCACAGATACGCAGTATTTT. The V gene is TRBV7-2, the J gene TRBJ2-3; D might be TRBD1 or TRBD2, each matching 5 bases. V dropped 5 bases and J dropped 1 base, with 16 bases sitting between them. The CDR3 contains 16 residues. Germline CDR1 and CDR2: SGHTA and FQGNSA. Supplemented by reference TRBV7-2 and TRBJ2-3, the full variable domain reads GAGVSQSPSNKVTEKGKDVELRCDPISGHTALYWYRQSLGQGLEFLIYFQGNSAPDKSGLPSDRFSAERTGGSVSTLTIQRTQQEDSAVYLCASSILIGGGTDTQYFGPGTRLTVL.

In its sample, this clonotype was seen a few times. The chain has TRBV7-2 and TRBJ2-6; possibly TRBD2 for D (5 bases). This CDR3 contains 19 residues. Per germline, CDR1 SGHTA and CDR2 FQGNSA. The germline V and J ends were trimmed by 3 bases and 0 bases, with 18 bases remaining between them. The CDR3 DNA is TGTGCCAGCAGCTTGAGGCTCGGGGTTTCGGACTCTGGGGCCAACGTCCTGACTTTC. This sequence encodes CASSLRLGVSDSGANVLTF. The full variable domain, in which reference TRBV7-2 and TRBJ2-6 provide the parts outside the CDR3, is GAGVSQSPSNKVTEKGKDVELRCDPISGHTALYWYRQSLGQGLEFLIYFQGNSAPDKSGLPSDRFSAERTGGSVSTLTIQRTQQEDSAVYLCASSLRLGVSDSGANVLTFGAGSRLTVL.

This clonotype was recorded at least ten times. This CDR3 is CASSPKGIFVSGNTIYF. The CDR3 coding sequence is TGTGCCAGCAGCCCAAAGGGGATCTTCGTCTCTGGAAACACCATATATTTT. The V call is TRBV7-2, the J call TRBJ1-3; D is possibly TRBD1 (5 bases). V lost 5 bases and J 0 bases, leaving 17 bases between the germline ends. CDR3 length: 17 amino acids. The V gene's germline CDR1 is SGHTA and CDR2 FQGNSA.

This clonotype has a handful of counts. The chain has TRBV7-2 and TRBJ2-5; 7 positions agree with TRBD1. CDR3 length: 16 residues. The V gene end was trimmed by 3 bases and the J gene end by 1 base; junction bases not matched to a gene: 8. The V gene's germline CDR1 is SGHTA and CDR2 FQGNSA. Here the CDR3 reads CASSFQRPGGQETQYF. The DNA of the CDR3 is TGTGCCAGCAGCTTCCAGCGGCCAGGGGGCCAAGAGACCCAGTACTTC.

V and J are TRBV7-6 and TRBJ1-4; D unclear. Germline CDR1 and CDR2: SGHVS and FNYEAQ. V was pared by 6 bases and J by 0 bases, with 17 bases between. CDR3 size: 17 residues. The CDR3 reads CASRALGLGATNEKLFF. CDR3 sequence (DNA): TGTGCCAGCAGAGCTTTGGGTCTTGGAGCAACTAATGAAAAACTGTTTTTT.

V usage is TRBV2 and J usage is TRBJ2-5, with D possibly being TRBD2 (6 bases). This CDR3 has 12 residues. The V gene lost 7 bases and the J gene lost 5 bases, with 11 bases spanning the gap. Germline V gene lookup returns CDR1 SNHLY and CDR2 FYNNEI. CDR3: CASKTEGETQYF. Written as DNA, the CDR3 is TGTGCCAGCAAGACGGAGGGCGAGACCCAGTACTTC.